This T cell receptor beta chain was captured by sequencing in a study of multiple sclerosis patients with progressive multifocal leukoencephalopathy. Findings and caveats of the study: Less diverse TRB repertoires were suggested in most PML patients.

Indicated time point: time of PML onset. PML in natalizumab-treated patients developed after between 16 and 56 months of natalizumab therapy. T3 blood samples were collected at the time of PML onset. CDR3 size: 16 residues. The germline V gene encodes CDR1 SNHLY and CDR2 FYNNEI. Trimming shortened V by 7 bases and J by 3 bases, and 19 bases separated the two germline ends. Each PCR contained spiked synthetic TR CDR3 controls spanning every V-J pairing. Only in-frame clones appear in the TCRdb table, and some are missing; sequencing was by immunoSEQ multiplex PCR. Of tens of thousands of clones listed, around 85% were seen once; the top ten hold around an eighth. Points on this clone: The antigen remains unidentified.

The J gene is TRBJ2-4, the V gene TRBV2; maybe TRBD2 (6 bases). The source is a woman in her 30s with progressive multifocal leukoencephalopathy. The source was PBMCs, collected from a patient treated with natalizumab. The CDR3 protein is CASKGMGGGVKNIQYF. DNA of the CDR3: TGTGCCAGCAAAGGAATGGGCGGCGGGGTCAAAAACATTCAGTACTTC.